One and the same sample provided the 13 T cell receptor beta chains below, sequenced in a study of post-analysis software for immune sequencing data. Included in the TCR beta cDNA libraries were unique molecular identifiers. In TCRdb, the PCR reads were re-called with MiXCR into one record per CDR3 protein. This sample has 750,000 to 950,000 distinct CDR3 sequences, with around 53% found just once. The antigens for these receptors are not known. Study-level findings and limits: The study found TRBV5-6, TRBV5-1 and TRBV20-1 among five or six TRBV segments more frequent in patients than controls.

The sample comprised blood. Receptor source: a girl aged 10 to 17 with multiple sclerosis.

This clonotype came up a few times. The V gene is TRBV5-1, the J gene TRBJ2-7, with D possibly matching TRBD1 (5 bases). V was clipped by 1 base and J by 9 bases, with 14 bases between them. The CDR3 covers 13 residues. CDR1 and CDR2 from the germline V gene are SGHRS and YFSETQ. As DNA, the CDR3 is TGCGCCAGCAGCTTGATTCAGGGTATTGGGCAGTACTTC. It encodes CASSLIQGIGQYF.

This clonotype turned up a few times. V usage is TRBV5-1 and J usage is TRBJ2-7, with D maybe TRBD2 (6 bases). The V and J ends lost 4 bases and 3 bases respectively, with 17 bases between them. Germline loops: CDR1 SGHRS, CDR2 YFSETQ. The CDR3 has 15 residues. The CDR3, as DNA: TGCGCCAGCAGCAAGAATCCAGGGAGGAACTACGAGCAGTACTTC. As protein: CASSKNPGRNYEQYF.

V gene TRBV27 combines with J gene TRBJ2-7, with TRBD1 matching 7 bases. The CDR3 runs to 13 residues. The V segment lost 7 bases and the J segment 3 bases; nucleotides outside the gene matches: 6. Germline values: CDR1 MNHEY, CDR2 SMNVEV (reference sequence). CDR3 in amino acids: CASKTGLDYEQYF. The CDR3 DNA reads TGTGCCAGCAAGACAGGGTTAGACTACGAGCAGTACTTC.

V usage is TRBV3-1 and J usage is TRBJ2-4, with 7 bases lining up with TRBD2. The tail of the sequence fits TRBJ2-7 better, so the J call may be wrong. Germline lookup yields CDR1 LGHDT and CDR2 YNNKEL (reference sequence). The CDR3 runs to 16 residues. For the CDR3, the DNA is TGTGCCAGCAGCCAAAGTATTAGCGGGTTCTCCTACGAGCAGTACTTC. It encodes CASSQSISGFSYEQYF.

This clonotype has only a few counts. The CDR3 is CAIRGQGNIQYF. Here the CDR3 DNA reads TGTGCCATCAGAGGACAGGGGAACATTCAGTACTTC. The chain employs TRBV10-3 and TRBJ2-4; 9 bases line up with TRBD1. With 6 bases clipped from V and 7 bases from J, the junction kept 1 base outside the gene matches. CDR1 is ENHRY and CDR2 is SYGVKD in the germline V gene. CDR3 length equals 12 residues.

The chain carries TRBV10-3 and TRBJ2-1; tentatively, D is TRBD2 (6 bases). Trimming removed 8 bases at V and 10 bases at J, with 15 bases between. Germline CDR1 ENHRY, CDR2 SYGVKD. The CDR3 runs 12 residues. The CDR3 is CAISSYRGEQFF. The CDR3 nucleotides are TGTGCCATCTCATCGTATCGGGGGGAGCAGTTCTTC.

The J gene is TRBJ2-7, the V gene TRBV7-2, with 9 bases lining up with TRBD2. Near its end, the DNA agrees better with TRBJ2-5, so the J call may be wrong. This CDR3 has 15 residues. Germline lookup yields CDR1 SGHTA and CDR2 FQGNSA. CDR3 DNA: TGTGCCAGCAGCCCAGATAGCGGGAGACAAGAGACCCAGTACTTC. Its translation: CASSPDSGRQETQYF.

This clonotype occurred a few times. The chain employs TRBV7-9 and TRBJ2-7, with D possibly being TRBD1 (6 bases). Germline values: CDR1 SEHNR, CDR2 FQNEAQ (reference sequence). The CDR3 sequence is 14 residues long. Deletions cut 0 bases from V and 2 bases from J, with 8 bases between. CDR3 region: CASSLAQGTYEQYF. The CDR3 DNA reads as TGTGCCAGCAGCTTAGCACAGGGTACCTACGAGCAGTACTTC.

In its sample, this clonotype was seen once. This sequence joins TRBV20-1 and TRBJ2-5; D perhaps matches TRBD2 (6 bases). The germline V gene has CDR1 DFQATT and CDR2 SNEGSKA (reference sequence). The CDR3 consists of 13 residues. In nucleotides, the CDR3 is TGCAGCGGTCCGGGACTGGCGGGAGAGACCCAGTACTTC. This translates into CSGPGLAGETQYF.

The V gene is TRBV12-3 or TRBV12-4, the J gene TRBJ2-1; TRBD2 matches at 11 bases. Germline trimming cut 6 bases from V and 7 bases from J; bases unmatched to any gene: 5. The CDR3 is 14 residues long. The DNA of the CDR3 is TGTGCCAGCAGGGGGACTAGCGGCCTTAATGAGCAGTTCTTC. It yields the protein CASRGTSGLNEQFF.

The gene calls are TRBV7-9 and TRBJ1-6, with TRBD1 matching 10 bases. Trimming at V came to 8 bases and at J to 10 bases, leaving 11 bases not matched to a gene. In germline, CDR1 is SEHNR, CDR2 FQNEAQ (reference sequence). This CDR3 comprises 15 residues. CDR3 nucleotide sequence: TGTGCCAGCGGCACCGGGGACAGGGGTCTGTCACCCCTCCACTTT. Translated, it gives CASGTGDRGLSPLHF.

This chain joins TRBV10-3 and TRBJ2-6; possible D gene TRBD1, 6 bases. Germline CDR1 is ENHRY and CDR2 is SYGVKD. This CDR3 is 17 amino acids long. CDR3 protein: CGVGKGADSSGANVLTF. The DNA for the CDR3 is TGTGGGGTTGGGAAGGGCGCGGACAGCTCTGGGGCCAACGTCCTGACTTTC.

This chain uses TRBV9 with TRBJ1-5, with 8 bases identical to TRBD1. Trimming at V came to 4 bases and at J to 8 bases, leaving 11 bases not matched to a gene. Germline V gene sequence: CDR1 SGDLS, CDR2 YYNGEE. The CDR3 extends over 15 amino acids. The chain's CDR3 is CASSPSTGGMEPQHF. The CDR3 nucleotides read TGTGCCAGCAGCCCCTCTACAGGGGGGATGGAGCCCCAGCATTTT.